One and the same sample provided the 21 T cell receptor beta chains below, sequenced in a study of OX40 agonist ivuxolimab in advanced cancers. TCRdb's table, derived via immunoSEQ multiplex PCR, lists solely in-frame clones and lacks some. The table records tens of thousands of clones, approximately 86% of them present only once. Material: CD4+ or CD8+ T cells sorted from blood, obtained in a trial of the OX40 agonist ivuxolimab. Receptors originate from an adult with an advanced solid tumor such as melanoma, head and neck, liver or kidney cancer.

V gene TRBV7-9 combines with J gene TRBJ2-1, with D possibly TRBD2 on 5 matching bases. From germline, CDR1 is SEHNR and CDR2 FQNEAQ (reference sequence). The CDR3 runs to 16 residues. V lost 1 base, J lost 6 bases, and 16 bases lay in between. DNA of the CDR3: TGTGCCAGCAGCTTAGATGGCGGGCGATTCCGCAATGAGCAGTTCTTC. This codes for CASSLDGGRFRNEQFF.

The chain employs TRBV7-2 and TRBJ1-2, with TRBD1 identical over 9 bases. V shed 1 base and J 10 bases; nucleotides not matched to a gene: 13. This CDR3 has 16 residues. Germline CDR1 is SGHTA and CDR2 is FQGNSA. CDR3 protein: CASSLVSTTGGLNYTF. Written as DNA, the CDR3 is TGTGCCAGCAGCTTAGTTTCGACGACAGGGGGGTTGAACTACACCTTC.

The rearrangement uses TRBV6-1 and TRBJ2-5; 7 nucleotides match TRBD2. The CDR3 has 13 amino acids. In germline, CDR1 is MNHNS, CDR2 SASEGT. The V segment lost 6 bases and the J segment 10 bases; nucleotides outside the gene matches: 11. CDR3 coding DNA: TGTGCCAGCAGCGAAACGCTGGGAGGGTGCCAGTACTTC. Translated: CASSETLGGCQYF.

The chain employs TRBV5-1 and TRBJ2-1; TRBD2 agrees at 10 bases. This CDR3 has 17 residues. V lost 0 bases to trimming and J lost 7 bases; unmatched junction nucleotides: 10. Germline values: CDR1 SGHRS, CDR2 YFSETQ. In DNA, the CDR3 is TGCGCCAGCAGCTTGGCCGGGGCTAGCGGGAGTCTGAATGAGCAGTTCTTC. It is translated as CASSLAGASGSLNEQFF.

The chain is built from TRBV18 and TRBJ1-1, with TRBD1 matching 9 bases. Per the germline V gene, CDR1 is KGHSH and CDR2 is LQKENI. The ends lost 6 bases at V and 11 bases at J; junction bases unmatched: 22. The CDR3 length is 17 residues. Here the CDR3 reads CASSFYPGQGAVSGAFF. In DNA, the CDR3 is TGTGCCAGCTCGTTTTACCCGGGACAGGGCGCGGTAAGTGGTGCTTTCTTT.

The rearrangement joins TRBV6-6 to TRBJ1-5; D is perhaps TRBD1 (5 bases). This CDR3 contains 15 residues. Deletions cut 6 bases from V and 3 bases from J, with 15 bases between. Germline CDR1 and CDR2: MNHNY and SVGAGI (reference sequence). CDR3 amino acids: CASSLRAGDNQPQHF. DNA of the CDR3: TGTGCCAGCAGCCTACGAGCGGGGGACAATCAGCCCCAGCATTTT.

This clone has only a few counts. The V and J genes are TRBV9 and TRBJ1-1; D unclear. The CDR3 runs 13 residues. V gave up 0 bases and J gave up 4 bases, with 7 bases separating them. Per germline, CDR1 SGDLS and CDR2 YYNGEE. The CDR3: CASSVDLGTEAFF. CDR3 coding DNA: TGTGCCAGCAGCGTAGACTTGGGCACTGAAGCTTTCTTT.

The chain uses TRBV6-4 and TRBJ1-2, with D unclear. Germline-derived CDR1 and CDR2 are MRHNA and SNTAGT. Trimming shortened V by 5 bases and J by 4 bases, and 11 bases separated the two germline ends. The CDR3 consists of 13 residues. This chain's CDR3 is CASSRVGSYGYTF. The CDR3 nucleotides are TGTGCCAGCAGTAGGGTCGGGAGCTATGGCTACACCTTC.

V and J are TRBV6-1 and TRBJ1-1; D may be TRBD1 (6 bases). The CDR3 extends over 14 amino acids. From germline, CDR1 is MNHNS and CDR2 SASEGT. The germline V and J ends were trimmed by 6 bases and 1 base, with 12 bases remaining between them. CDR3 protein: CASRAGTPNTEAFF. CDR3 coding DNA: TGTGCCAGCAGAGCCGGGACACCGAACACTGAAGCTTTCTTT.

The chain is built from TRBV6-5 and TRBJ1-1, with D unclear. V was cut by 6 bases and J by 5 bases, with 16 bases left in between. Germline V gene sequence: CDR1 MNHEY, CDR2 SVGAGI. The CDR3 sequence is 14 residues long. In DNA, the CDR3 is TGTGCCAGCAGGGCTACGGCCGGCCGAACTGAAGCTTTCTTT. It encodes CASRATAGRTEAFF.

The chain is built from TRBV25-1 and TRBJ2-3; 12 positions agree with TRBD2. From germline, CDR1 is MGHDK and CDR2 SYGVNS. V was pared by 4 bases and J by 2 bases, with 1 base of the junction left unmatched. The CDR3 consists of 15 residues. CDR3: CASSGLAGVTDTQYF. The CDR3 coding sequence is TGTGCCAGCAGTGGACTAGCGGGGGTCACAGATACGCAGTATTTT.

The chain employs TRBV2 and TRBJ2-7; D remains ambiguous. The V end was cut by 6 bases, the J end by 3 bases, with 18 bases between. The CDR3 is 15 residues long. The germline V gene has CDR1 SNHLY and CDR2 FYNNEI. CDR3 nucleotide sequence: TGTGCCAGCAGATCGCCGGGTACGAACCGCTACGAGCAGTACTTC. It translates to CASRSPGTNRYEQYF.

This clone has just one count. V is TRBV5-1 and J is TRBJ1-1; 7 bases line up with TRBD1. With V trimmed by 0 bases and J by 5 bases, 7 bases remained unmatched. The CDR3 has 15 residues. CDR1 SGHRS and CDR2 YFSETQ come from the germline V gene. In nucleotides, the CDR3 is TGCGCCAGCAGCTTGGGGGACAGACACTCGACTGAAGCTTTCTTT. Protein product: CASSLGDRHSTEAFF.

The chain combines TRBV9 with TRBJ1-1, with D possibly matching TRBD1 (5 bases). Germline V CDR1 and CDR2: SGDLS, YYNGEE. The CDR3 is made up of 15 amino acids. Trimming took 0 bases from V and 5 from J, leaving 14 bases between them. The chain's CDR3 is CASSVASRDGTEAFF. The CDR3, as DNA: TGTGCCAGCAGCGTAGCGTCCAGGGACGGGACTGAAGCTTTCTTT.

V usage is TRBV7-9 and J usage is TRBJ2-1, with unresolved D. Trimming removed 1 base at V and 5 bases at J, with 9 bases between. The CDR3 is 14 residues long. In germline, CDR1 is SEHNR, CDR2 FQNEAQ (reference sequence). CDR3 DNA sequence: TGTGCCAGCAGCTTAGAAGTCCAGAACAATGAGCAGTTCTTC. This codes for CASSLEVQNNEQFF.

This sequence joins TRBV10-2 and TRBJ2-1; 12 bases line up with TRBD2. The CDR3 has 16 amino acids. V lost 6 bases and J lost 3; bases outside the gene matches: 6. Germline-derived CDR1 and CDR2 are WSHSY and SAAADI. The CDR3 region has the DNA TGCGCCAGCAGGCTACTAGCGGGGGGCGTCTACAATGAGCAGTTCTTC. Its translation: CASRLLAGGVYNEQFF.

The V gene is TRBV7-7, the J gene TRBJ2-2, with 8 bases lining up with TRBD1. In germline, CDR1 is SSHAT, CDR2 FNYEAQ (reference sequence). The J segment lost 4 bases and the V segment lost 5 bases, leaving 6 bases of the junction unmatched. This CDR3 comprises 15 residues. CDR3 in amino acids: CASSPRTGSTGELFF. CDR3 coding DNA: TGTGCCAGCAGCCCGCGGACAGGGTCCACCGGGGAGCTGTTTTTT.

As regards this clone: Relative to the germline gene, one junction end is altered; a read error may explain this. The chain employs TRBV29-1 and TRBJ2-3, with D unclear. The germline gives CDR1 SQVTM, CDR2 ANQGSEA. There are 13 residues in the CDR3. CDR3 protein: CSVPDRYTATQYF. The CDR3, as DNA: TGCAGCGTCCCGGATAGGTACACAGCTACGCAGTATTTT.

This clone was seen only once. J is TRBJ2-1 and V is TRBV29-1; weak D call: TRBD1 (5 bases). Between the trimmed V and J ends, which lost 5 bases and 3 bases, there was a span of 11 bases. The V gene's germline CDR1 is SQVTM and CDR2 ANQGSEA. There are 13 residues in the CDR3. The CDR3 DNA reads as TGCAGCGTTACCCGACAGATCTACAATGAGCAGTTCTTC. This sequence encodes CSVTRQIYNEQFF.

V is TRBV6-5 and J is TRBJ1-1; D might be TRBD1 (5 bases). The CDR3 contains 15 residues. Trimming took 6 bases from V and 2 from J, leaving 16 bases between them. Looked up from germline, CDR1 is MNHEY and CDR2 is SVGAGI. The DNA of the CDR3 is TGTGCCAGCAGATTAGGCTCGACAGTAAACACTGAAGCTTTCTTT. Amino acid sequence: CASRLGSTVNTEAFF.

CDR3 DNA: TGTGCCAGCAGTGAACAGGCGTTCTCCTACAATGAGCAGTTCTTC. This gives the protein CASSEQAFSYNEQFF. The chain couples TRBV6-1 to TRBJ2-1; D is uncertain. The CDR3 sequence is 15 residues long. Trimming left V 2 bases short and J 0 bases short, with 8 bases between. Looked up from germline, CDR1 is MNHNS and CDR2 is SASEGT.